The 3 T cell receptor beta chains listed next were all sequenced from one sample in a study of early T cells in non-severe SARS-CoV-2 infection (dated by TCRdb to the early 2020s). The protocol used for the library was 5' RACE. The instrument was a NextSeq 500. TCRdb itself trimmed the public reads at Q25 with fastp, ran MiXCR and retained productive beta chains. Here each entry gathers all rows of one CDR3 protein and keeps the most common genes and DNA. The sample table contains about 61,000 distinct CDR3 sequences; only one count was recorded for about 12% of them. The leading ten clones occupy approximately 1.1% of the sample. The source material was whole blood, sampled at baseline. Source of these receptors: an adult who was a healthcare worker with PCR-confirmed SARS-CoV-2 infection or an uninfected control (not recorded which). The donor label of this sample is uncertain.

The V gene is TRBV10-3, the J gene TRBJ2-3, with D possibly being TRBD1 (6 bases). The CDR3 has 14 amino acids. Trimming shortened V by 4 bases and J by 2 bases, and 10 bases separated the two germline ends. Germline lookup yields CDR1 ENHRY and CDR2 SYGVKD. CDR3 nucleotide sequence: TGTGCCATCAGTGCCGGACAGTTCACAGATACGCAGTATTTT. Its protein is CAISAGQFTDTQYF.

CDR3 protein: CASSPDPRGLVYTEAFF. CDR3 bases: TGCGCCAGCAGCCCGGATCCCAGGGGGCTTGTTTACACTGAAGCTTTCTTT. The V gene is TRBV4-1, the J gene TRBJ1-1; 8 nucleotides match TRBD1. Germline CDR1 reads MGHRA; CDR2 reads YSYEKL. The V gene end was trimmed by 4 bases and the J gene end by 3 bases; junction bases not matched to a gene: 13. The CDR3 contains 17 residues.

The chain uses TRBV2 and TRBJ1-6; D uncertain. Germline values: CDR1 SNHLY, CDR2 FYNNEI. V was shortened by 5 bases and J by 11 bases, with 7 bases between the two germline ends. The length of the CDR3 is 11 residues. The CDR3 loop is CASSSSPPLHF. The CDR3 DNA reads TGTGCCAGCAGTTCCTCACCACCCCTCCACTTT.